This T cell receptor (beta chain) was profiled in a study of OX40 agonist ivuxolimab in advanced cancers. Profiled with immunoSEQ multiplex PCR; TCRdb holds only in-frame clones, not every one. The sample carries 14,000 or so clones, over 55% recorded once. CDR3 length equals 16 residues. In germline, CDR1 is MDHEN, CDR2 SYDVKM. V gave up 7 bases and J gave up 1 base, with 14 bases separating them. This TCR came from an adult with an advanced solid tumor such as melanoma, head and neck, liver or kidney cancer. The chain carries TRBV28 and TRBJ1-6, with D uncertain. Sequenced material: CD4+ or CD8+ T cells sorted from blood, taken in a trial of the OX40 agonist ivuxolimab. CDR3 in amino acids: CASTKRRVSYNSPLHF. CDR3 bases: TGTGCCAGCACCAAAAGACGGGTGTCCTATAATTCACCCCTCCACTTT. Full variable domain (rest looked up from reference TRBV28 and TRBJ1-6): DVKVTQSSRYLVKRTGEKVFLECVQDMDHENMFWYRQDPGLGLRLIYFSYDVKMKEKGDIPEGYSVSREKKERFSLILESASTNQTSMYLCASTKRRVSYNSPLHFGNGTRLTVT.